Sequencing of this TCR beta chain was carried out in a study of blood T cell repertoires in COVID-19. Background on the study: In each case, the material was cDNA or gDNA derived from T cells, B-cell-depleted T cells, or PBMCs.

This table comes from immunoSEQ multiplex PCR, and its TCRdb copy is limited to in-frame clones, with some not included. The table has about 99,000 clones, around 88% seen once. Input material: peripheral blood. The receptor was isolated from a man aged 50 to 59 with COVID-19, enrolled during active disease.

The CDR3 reads CASSTTGGWDSPLHF. DNA of the CDR3: TGTGCCAGCAGCACCACAGGGGGCTGGGATTCACCCCTCCACTTT. The V and J genes are TRBV5-6 and TRBJ1-6; 9 bases map to TRBD1. The CDR3 has 15 residues. Germline-derived CDR1 and CDR2 are SGHDT and YYEEEE. The trim removed 4 bases at V and 8 bases at J, leaving 7 bases unmatched.